A single sample is the source of the 32 T cell receptor beta chains below, sequenced in a study of neurological immune-mediated disorders. TCRdb reanalysed the 5' RACE reads using MiXCR and keeps one entry per CDR3 protein. The sample includes roughly 48,000 distinct CDR3 sequences, roughly 12% of them seen just once. Time point given: longitudinal time-point 3. Specimen: PBMCs. The origin of the receptors is a male donor with HTLV-1-associated myelopathy (HAM/TSP).

This clonotype was seen ten or more times. The rearrangement links TRBV5-1 to TRBJ1-1; D may be TRBD1 (5 bases). Deletions cut 3 bases from V and 6 bases from J, with 12 bases between. Germline lookup yields CDR1 SGHRS and CDR2 YFSETQ. The CDR3 extends over 13 amino acids. In DNA form, the CDR3 reads TGCGCCAGCAGCTCTCAGCAGGGATCTGAAGCTTTCTTT. This sequence encodes CASSSQQGSEAFF.

This clonotype was observed many times. This chain connects TRBV10-2 to TRBJ2-1, with 8 positions matching TRBD2. J lost 0 bases, V lost 6 bases, and 4 bases had no gene match. The CDR3 runs 15 residues. Per germline, CDR1 WSHSY and CDR2 SAAADI. CDR3 sequence: CASRISGVSYNEQFF. The CDR3 bases are TGCGCCAGCAGGATTAGCGGGGTCTCCTACAATGAGCAGTTCTTC.

The chain recombines TRBV12-3 or TRBV12-4 with TRBJ2-6, with unresolved D. V lost 6 bases, J lost 1 base, and 10 bases lay in between. CDR3 length: 15 amino acids. Here the CDR3 DNA reads TGTGCCAGCAGACATCTGACGTCTGGGGCCAACGTCCTGACTTTC. It translates to CASRHLTSGANVLTF.

This clonotype was found many times. This chain uses TRBV12-3 or TRBV12-4 with TRBJ1-1, with 8 positions matching TRBD1. V gave up 4 bases and J gave up 4 bases; unmatched junction bases: 5. The CDR3 spans 14 residues. The CDR3 DNA reads as TGTGCCAGCAGTTCACAGGGGGGAAGCACTGAAGCTTTCTTT. Amino acid sequence: CASSSQGGSTEAFF.

In its sample, this clonotype was seen many times. V and J are TRBV7-6 and TRBJ2-7, with 10 bases lining up with TRBD1. There are 16 residues in the CDR3. Losses at the gene ends were 5 bases for V and 1 base for J; bases not matched to a gene: 8. Germline-derived CDR1 and CDR2 are SGHVS and FNYEAQ. The CDR3 here is CASSQETGGQSYEQYF. The CDR3 DNA sequence: TGTGCCAGCAGCCAAGAGACAGGGGGCCAATCCTACGAGCAGTACTTC.

This clonotype has at least ten counts. The rearrangement joins TRBV9 to TRBJ2-1; 7 positions agree with TRBD1. CDR1 and CDR2 from the germline V gene are SGDLS and YYNGEE. Trimming cost V 4 bases and J 3 bases; bases outside gene matches: 7. This CDR3 comprises 15 residues. CDR3 DNA sequence: TGTGCCAGCAGCTTCCGGGACAGCAACTACAATGAGCAGTTCTTC. It codes for CASSFRDSNYNEQFF.

This clonotype was seen ten or more times. J is TRBJ2-5 and V is TRBV20-1; 7 nucleotides agree with TRBD1. The CDR3 runs to 12 residues. The germline CDR1 and CDR2 sequences are DFQATT and SNEGSKA (reference sequence). The CDR3 loop reads CSLGDSKETQYF. The CDR3 nucleotides read TGCAGCCTAGGGGACAGCAAAGAGACCCAGTACTTC.

This clonotype has just a few counts. V usage is TRBV3-1 and J usage is TRBJ2-3, with D tentatively TRBD1 or TRBD2 (5 bases each). The ends were cut back, 0 bases at V and 13 bases at J, with 14 bases in the middle. Germline V CDR1 and CDR2: LGHDT, YNNKEL (reference sequence). The CDR3 is 13 residues long. CDR3 sequence reads: CASSQDPAGGEYF. CDR3 nucleotides: TGTGCCAGCAGCCAAGATCCGGCTGGGGGAGAGTATTTT.

This clonotype was seen ten or more times. The chain has TRBV10-1 and TRBJ2-1; 7 bases map to TRBD2. Germline lookup yields CDR1 WNHNN and CDR2 SYGVQD (reference sequence). V trimming: 8 bases; J trimming: 7 bases; junction bases outside the gene matches: 11. CDR3 length: 14 amino acids. This CDR3 is CASSGLGRGNEQFF. The DNA for the CDR3 is TGCGCCAGCTCAGGACTCGGGCGGGGGAATGAGCAGTTCTTC.

This clonotype was found many times. The rearrangement uses TRBV4-3 and TRBJ2-3; 11 nucleotides match TRBD1. Germline lookup yields CDR1 LGHNA and CDR2 YSLEER. The junction had 5 bases not matched to a gene; V was cut back by 1 base and J by 5 bases. This CDR3 comprises 16 residues. The CDR3 loop reads CASSQGTGGRQDTQYF. DNA of the CDR3: TGCGCCAGCAGCCAAGGGACAGGGGGCCGGCAAGATACGCAGTATTTT.

This clonotype showed up many times. CDR3 coding DNA: TGTGCCAGCATTCGAGACCGTCCTAACTATGGCTACACCTTC. Translated, it gives CASIRDRPNYGYTF. The V gene is TRBV2, the J gene TRBJ1-2; no firm D call. Germline assignment: CDR1 SNHLY and CDR2 FYNNEI. The CDR3 runs 14 residues. V was trimmed by 7 bases and J by 0 bases, leaving 12 bases between them.

There are many counts of this clonotype. The chain has TRBV5-1 and TRBJ1-2, with D possibly being TRBD1 (5 bases). The CDR3 has 14 residues. V was cut by 0 bases and J by 2 bases, with 8 bases left in between. Germline CDR1 SGHRS, CDR2 YFSETQ. In DNA form, the CDR3 reads TGCGCCAGCAGCTTGGCGACAGAGAACTATGGCTACACCTTC. Protein product: CASSLATENYGYTF. The variable domain in full, completed from reference TRBV5-1 and TRBJ1-2, reads KAGVTQTPRYLIKTRGQQVTLSCSPISGHRSVSWYQQTPGQGLQFLFEYFSETQRNKGNFPGRFSGRQFSNSRSEMNVSTLELGDSALYLCASSLATENYGYTFGSGTRLTVV.

This clonotype was seen many times. The CDR3 loop reads CASSYTGTGTQYF. The CDR3 nucleotides read TGTGCCAGCAGTTACACAGGGACGGGGACCCAGTACTTC. V is TRBV5-6 and J is TRBJ2-5, with D possibly being TRBD1 (6 bases). The CDR3 runs 13 residues. The germline gives CDR1 SGHDT, CDR2 YYEEEE. The ends were cut back, 5 bases at V and 7 bases at J, with 15 bases in the middle.

This chain uses TRBV5-5 with TRBJ1-2; possibly TRBD1 for D (5 bases). In germline, CDR1 is SGHKS, CDR2 YYEKEE (reference sequence). There are 15 residues in the CDR3. V was shortened by 3 bases and J by 5 bases, with 17 bases between the two germline ends. CDR3 region: CASSSQEVWGYGYTF. The CDR3 DNA follows: TGTGCCAGCAGCTCCCAGGAGGTGTGGGGGTATGGCTACACCTTC.

The V gene is TRBV2, the J gene TRBJ2-2; no definite D call. Looked up from germline, CDR1 is SNHLY and CDR2 is FYNNEI. Trimming took off 4 bases at V and 5 bases at J, with 11 bases between the two ends. The CDR3 spans 14 residues. Here the CDR3 DNA reads TGTGCCAGCAGTGCACTTGCCAGTACCGGGGAGCTGTTTTTT. Its protein product is CASSALASTGELFF.

This clonotype showed up many times. The junction shows a germline mismatch at one end, possibly a read error. The chain combines TRBV5-6 with TRBJ2-7; 8 nucleotides agree with TRBD1. Germline V lookup: CDR1 SGHDT, CDR2 YYEEEE. The CDR3 has 13 amino acids. CDR3 sequence reads: CASSLDREDEQYF. The CDR3, as DNA: TGTGCCAGCAGTTTGGACAGGGAAGACGAGCAGTACTTC.

This clonotype has at least ten counts. The V call is TRBV20-1, the J call TRBJ2-3; 8 positions match TRBD1. V trimming: 5 bases; J trimming: 4 bases; junction bases outside the gene matches: 5. Germline assignment: CDR1 DFQATT and CDR2 SNEGSKA (reference sequence). The length of the CDR3 is 13 residues. The CDR3 region has the DNA TGCAGTGCTGCTACAGGGGGGCCAGATACGCAGTATTTT. Translation gives CSAATGGPDTQYF.

This sequence joins TRBV3-1 and TRBJ2-5, with a possible D match to TRBD2 (7 bases). Trimming removed 3 bases from V and 2 bases from J, with 16 bases in between. The V gene's germline CDR1 is LGHDT and CDR2 YNNKEL (reference sequence). The CDR3 is 16 amino acids. The CDR3 spells CASSQRGRGRQETQYF. In DNA, the CDR3 is TGTGCCAGCAGCCAGCGGGGGCGGGGGAGGCAAGAGACCCAGTACTTC.

This clonotype was counted many times. The chain carries TRBV5-1 and TRBJ1-3; D is undetermined. In germline, CDR1 is SGHRS, CDR2 YFSETQ. The V end was cut by 0 bases, the J end by 2 bases, with 15 bases between. The CDR3 runs 17 residues. This chain's CDR3 is CASSLEGITGPGNTIYF. In DNA form, the CDR3 reads TGCGCCAGCAGCTTGGAAGGGATCACTGGCCCTGGAAACACCATATATTTT.

With regard to this clonotype: This may be a read error, as it is one base from a much larger clone. The rearrangement joins TRBV7-2 to TRBJ2-5; D ambiguous. Germline CDR1 SGHTA, CDR2 FQGNSA. The CDR3 is made up of 13 amino acids. V lost 3 bases, J lost 6 bases, and 11 bases lay in between. Here the CDR3 DNA reads TGTGCCAGCAGCTTTCTTGGAGTGCAGACCCAGTACTTC. Translating it yields CASSFLGVQTQYF.

This clonotype came up many times. The J gene is TRBJ1-5, the V gene TRBV20-1, with no clear D. V was cut by 1 base and J by 5 bases, with 15 bases left in between. The CDR3 spans 15 residues. From germline, CDR1 is DFQATT and CDR2 SNEGSKA (reference sequence). The CDR3 bases are TGCAGTGCTAGAGCCCTTGGTCAGGCTCATCAGCCCCAGCATTTT. Encoded protein: CSARALGQAHQPQHF.

There are many counts of this clonotype. The V call is TRBV6-6, the J call TRBJ2-1; no clear D. V lost 5 bases, J lost 9 bases, and 14 bases lay in between. From germline, CDR1 is MNHNY and CDR2 SVGAGI (reference sequence). This CDR3 region has 13 residues. The DNA of the CDR3 is TGTGCCAGCAGTCCACAACTGGGTAGTGAGCAGTTCTTC. Encoded protein: CASSPQLGSEQFF.

The chain joins TRBV19 to TRBJ1-1; possibly TRBD1 for D (5 bases). The CDR3 runs 15 residues. Trimming stripped 10 bases from V and 1 base from J, with 19 bases between. The germline V gene has CDR1 LNHDA and CDR2 SQIVND (reference sequence). CDR3 in DNA: TGTGCCACGCAATCCCCGGGGGTCCCGAACACTGAAGCTTTCTTT. This sequence encodes CATQSPGVPNTEAFF.

This clonotype was detected many times. The chain employs TRBV5-1 and TRBJ1-1; no firm D call. Germline V lookup: CDR1 SGHRS, CDR2 YFSETQ. This CDR3 has 13 amino acids. Trimming took 4 bases from V and 3 from J, leaving 10 bases between them. Written as DNA, the CDR3 is TGCGCCAGCAGCGGGGTGAGGGACACTGAAGCTTTCTTT. Protein product: CASSGVRDTEAFF.

This clonotype was seen many times. The gene calls are TRBV2 and TRBJ1-1, with TRBD1 matching 7 bases. This CDR3 comprises 12 residues. Looked up from germline, CDR1 is SNHLY and CDR2 is FYNNEI. After removal of 11 bases from V and 3 bases from J, the junction contained 6 bases not matched to a gene. CDR3 amino acids: CAPQGEYTEAFF. The CDR3 region has the DNA TGTGCCCCCCAGGGGGAGTACACTGAAGCTTTCTTT.

This clonotype was detected ten times or more. The genes are TRBV10-3 and TRBJ2-1; possibly TRBD1 for D (5 bases). Per the germline V gene, CDR1 is ENHRY and CDR2 is SYGVKD. V lost 3 bases and J lost 7, with 19 bases in between. The CDR3 has 16 residues. The CDR3 coding sequence is TGTGCCATCAGTGAAAACCAACCCAAATCAGGGAATGAGCAGTTCTTC. Amino acid sequence: CAISENQPKSGNEQFF.

For the CDR3, the DNA is TGTGCCAGCGGGCCCCCTCGGGCCGGGGAGCTGTTTTTT. The encoded protein is CASGPPRAGELFF. The chain carries TRBV7-2 and TRBJ2-2; D unresolved. V was cut by 8 bases and J by 6 bases, with 13 bases left in between. Germline CDR1 SGHTA, CDR2 FQGNSA. This CDR3 region has 13 residues.

This clonotype has ten or more counts. The chain has TRBV5-1 and TRBJ2-5; 14 nucleotides align to TRBD2. There are 17 residues in the CDR3. Unmatched junction bases numbered 4, after V lost 3 bases and J lost 0 bases. CDR1 is SGHRS, CDR2 YFSETQ, per germline. This CDR3 is CASSYGTSGGDQETQYF. DNA for the CDR3: TGCGCCAGCAGCTACGGGACTAGCGGGGGAGACCAAGAGACCCAGTACTTC.

Worth noting for this clonotype: The junction departs from germline at one end; a sequencing error may be responsible. The V call is TRBV5-6, the J call TRBJ2-2, with D possibly TRBD2 on 5 matching bases. The germline V gene has CDR1 SGHDT and CDR2 YYEEEE. This CDR3 contains 15 residues. The CDR3 region is CTSSPRVAGNGELFF. The CDR3 DNA reads as TGTACCAGCAGCCCCCGTGTGGCGGGCAACGGGGAGCTGTTTTTT. The complete variable domain, with remaining parts taken from reference TRBV5-6 and TRBJ2-2, reads DAGVTQSPTHLIKTRGQQVTLRCSPKSGHDTVSWYQQALGQGPQFIFQYYEEEERQRGNFPDRFSGHQFPNYSSELNVNALLLGDSALYLCTSSPRVAGNGELFFGEGSRLTVL.

This clonotype was found many times. The chain is built from TRBV15 and TRBJ2-3; D gene unclear. Trimming pared 1 base from V and 2 bases from J, leaving 10 bases between. Germline-derived CDR1 and CDR2 are LNHNV and YYDKDF (reference sequence). The CDR3 contains 15 residues. The CDR3 loop is CATSRVVTNTDTQYF. CDR3 DNA: TGTGCCACCAGCAGAGTTGTAACGAACACAGATACGCAGTATTTT. The variable domain in full, with the rest retrieved from reference TRBV15 and TRBJ2-3, is DAMVIQNPRYQVTQFGKPVTLSCSQTLNHNVMYWYQQKSSQAPKLLFHYYDKDFNNEADTPDNFQSRRPNTSFCFLDIRSPGLGDTAMYLCATSRVVTNTDTQYFGPGTRLTVL.

This clonotype was recorded at least ten times. The chain carries TRBV10-3 and TRBJ1-5, with a possible D match to TRBD1 (5 bases). Trimming stripped 8 bases from V and 3 bases from J, with 29 bases between. The germline V gene encodes CDR1 ENHRY and CDR2 SYGVKD. The CDR3 loop spans 19 amino acids. The CDR3 loop reads CAIPPWRDGRMEYNQPQHF. Here the CDR3 DNA reads TGTGCCATCCCCCCTTGGCGGGACGGTAGGATGGAATACAATCAGCCCCAGCATTTT.

This clonotype was counted many times. The CDR3 reads CASSQGGTYQPQHF. The CDR3 DNA sequence: TGTGCCAGCAGCCAGGGGGGGACCTATCAGCCCCAGCATTTT. This sequence joins TRBV12-3 or TRBV12-4 and TRBJ1-5; 7 bases are a match to TRBD1. The J segment lost 5 bases and the V segment lost 6 bases, leaving 7 bases of the junction unmatched. CDR3 size: 14 residues.